These T cell receptor beta chains were read from a single sample in a study of cytomegalovirus exposure and HLA in healthy donors. Sequencing was performed with immunoSEQ multiplex PCR; in TCRdb, only in-frame clones are kept and a portion is missing. The sample carries about 180,000 clones, more than 80% recorded once. Sequenced input: PBMCs. Receptors were obtained from a man between 18 and 29 years old in good health and CMV-seronegative. Both conserved end residues are part of each CDR3. The D gene is left open where the match is weak. A row's size may be missing; if present it is once, few, many or a size class.

V gene	J gene	D gene	clone size	CDR3 DNA	CDR3 protein
TRBV2	TRBJ2-7	TRBD2	.	TGTGCCAGCAGCCAAAGCGGGAACGAGCAGTACTTC	CASSQSGNEQYF
TRBV4-1	TRBJ1-2	.	.	TGCGCCAGCAGCCAACCCACAGGGCCTCGTCGCTATGGCTACACCTTC	CASSQPTGPRRYGYTF
TRBV13	TRBJ1-2	.	.	TGTGCCAGCAGCTTAGTTGGGGGCAACTATGGCTACACCTTC	CASSLVGGNYGYTF
TRBV27	TRBJ1-5	TRBD1	once	TGTGCCAGCAGTCCCAGGCGGGACAGGGAACCTAACAATCAGCCCCAGCATTTT	CASSPRRDREPNNQPQHF
TRBV7-3	TRBJ2-1	TRBD1	.	TGTGCCAGCAGCTTACAGGCCGGGACAGGGGGATACAATGAGCAGTTCTTC	CASSLQAGTGGYNEQFF
TRBV11-3	TRBJ1-6	.	.	TGTGCCAGCAGCTCTACAGGACTAAATTCACCCCTCCACTTT	CASSSTGLNSPLHF
TRBV10-2	TRBJ1-5	.	.	TGCGCCAGCAGTGAGTACCTTAGCCTGTGGGGCAATCAGCCCCAGCATTTT	CASSEYLSLWGNQPQHF
TRBV28	TRBJ1-5	.	once	TGTGCCAGCAGTTTACGAGGAGGGTTTGGTCAGCCCCAGCATTTT	CASSLRGGFGQPQHF
TRBV5-6	TRBJ2-7	TRBD2	.	TGTGCCAGCAGATTAGTCAGCGGGGGCTATTACGAGCAGTACTTC	CASRLVSGGYYEQYF
TRBV6-5	TRBJ2-1	.	.	TGTGCCAGCTCGGGGAAGCTGAATCGGCAGTTCTTC	CASSGKLNRQFF
TRBV27	TRBJ2-1	TRBD1	.	TGTGCCAGCAGTCTATGGACAGGTTCAGCCCACAATGAGCAGTTCTTC	CASSLWTGSAHNEQFF
TRBV9	TRBJ2-1	TRBD2	.	TGTGCCAGCAGCGTAGACACGGGAGGGGGAGAGCAGTTCTTC	CASSVDTGGGEQFF
TRBV6-6	TRBJ2-2	.	.	TGTGCCAGCAGGACCCAACAGGCGAACACCGGGGAGCTGTTTTTT	CASRTQQANTGELFF
TRBV29-1	TRBJ2-1	TRBD2	.	TGCAGCGTTGAAGATTATACTAGCGGTTACAATGAGCAGTTCTTC	CSVEDYTSGYNEQFF
TRBV9	TRBJ2-7	TRBD2	.	TGTGCCAGCAGCGTAGGACTAGCGGGAGACGAGCAGTACTTC	CASSVGLAGDEQYF
TRBV2	TRBJ2-7	TRBD1	.	TGTGCCAGCCGGACAGGGCTCTACGAGCAGTACTTC	CASRTGLYEQYF
TRBV5-1	TRBJ2-7	TRBD2	.	TGCGCCAGCAGCTTGGCTAGCGGGGGGGCCTACGAGCAGTACTTC	CASSLASGGAYEQYF
TRBV27	TRBJ2-1	TRBD2	.	TGTGCCAGCAGTTTAGTTCCGAAGCGGGAGTGGGGCCACAATGAGCAGTTCTTC	CASSLVPKREWGHNEQFF
TRBV11-3	TRBJ1-1	TRBD1	.	TGTGCCAGCAGCTTAGATGGCAGGGGGCGCACTGAAGCTTTCTTT	CASSLDGRGRTEAFF
TRBV4-1	TRBJ1-3	.	.	TGCGCCAGCAGTGACATAACAGGTATTGGCACCATATATTTT	CASSDITGIGTIYF
TRBV30	TRBJ1-3	.	.	TGTGCCTGGAGTGTACTTGGAAACACCATATATTTT	CAWSVLGNTIYF
TRBV7-9	TRBJ2-1	TRBD2	.	TGTGCCAGCAGCAGTATTAGCGGGAGGGCCTTTTACAATGAGCAGTTCTTC	CASSSISGRAFYNEQFF
TRBV5-1	TRBJ2-5	.	.	TGCGCCAGCAGCTTGGTTCCCAGACAAGAGACCCAGTACTTC	CASSLVPRQETQYF
TRBV7-8	TRBJ2-5	TRBD1	.	TGTGCCAGCAGCTTGGGGACAGGGGGAGGAGAGACCCAGTACTTC	CASSLGTGGGETQYF
TRBV12-5	TRBJ2-7	.	.	TGTGCTAGTGGTTTGGTCCCGGGGTCCGAGCAGTACTTC	CASGLVPGSEQYF
TRBV7-9	TRBJ2-3	.	.	TGTGCCAGCAGCGCAGACAGGTCTTACACAGATACGCAGTATTTT	CASSADRSYTDTQYF
TRBV5-1	TRBJ2-5	TRBD1	.	TGCGCCAGCAGATACCAACGACAGGGGTGGGGCCAAGAGACCCAGTACTTC	CASRYQRQGWGQETQYF
TRBV9	TRBJ2-3	TRBD2	.	TGTGCCAGCAGCGTAGCTAAGACGGGAGGTATGACAGATACGCAGTATTTT	CASSVAKTGGMTDTQYF
TRBV6-6	TRBJ2-1	.	once	TGTGCCAGCAGTTACTCGCAGCGGTCCGGGGGGCATGAGCAGTTCTTC	CASSYSQRSGGHEQFF
TRBV19	TRBJ1-6	TRBD1	.	TGTGCCAGTAGTATGGGACAGGGTAATTCACCCCTCCACTTT	CASSMGQGNSPLHF
TRBV9	TRBJ1-2	.	.	TGTGCCAGCAGCCCCCGTGCACACGGCTACACCTTC	CASSPRAHGYTF
TRBV25-1	TRBJ1-5	TRBD1	.	TGTGCCAGCAGTGAGACAGGGGGCGATCAGCCCCAGCATTTT	CASSETGGDQPQHF
TRBV11-3	TRBJ1-4	TRBD1	.	TGTGCCAGCGTGGGGACAGGGGCTGAAAAACTGTTTTTT	CASVGTGAEKLFF
TRBV7-9	TRBJ2-1	TRBD2	.	TGTGCCAGCAGCCGCCGACTAGCGGGGGGCAATGAGCAGTTCTTC	CASSRRLAGGNEQFF
TRBV5-8	TRBJ2-7	.	once	TGTGCCAGCAGCCGCCCTCCCCGGACTATGACCTACGAGCAGTACTTC	CASSRPPRTMTYEQYF
TRBV28	TRBJ2-5	TRBD1	.	TGTGCCAGCAGTTGGACAGGGGTGATGGGGACCCAGTACTTC	CASSWTGVMGTQYF
TRBV28	TRBJ2-1	TRBD2	.	TGTGCCAGCAGTTTCCTCACTAGCGGCTATGCCAATGAGCAGTTCTTC	CASSFLTSGYANEQFF
TRBV15	TRBJ2-1	TRBD2	.	TGTGCCACCCGGACTAGCGGGATGGATGAGCAGTTCTTC	CATRTSGMDEQFF
TRBV7-2	TRBJ2-7	TRBD1	.	TGTGCCAGCAGCTCCACGACAGGGCCATCCTACGAGCAGTACTTC	CASSSTTGPSYEQYF
TRBV6-6	TRBJ2-7	.	.	TGTGCCAGCAGTCGGTTATCCTACGAGCAGTACTTC	CASSRLSYEQYF
TRBV11-2	TRBJ2-7	.	.	TGTGCCAGCAGCTTAGATCGCTACTGGTACGAGCAGTACTTC	CASSLDRYWYEQYF
TRBV2	TRBJ1-2	TRBD1	.	TGTGCCACCAAGTGGGGACAGGGGAAAGATGGCTACACCTTC	CATKWGQGKDGYTF
TRBV13	TRBJ2-1	TRBD2	.	TGTGCCAGCAGCCCCCGGACTAGCGAGAGTTTATACAATGAGCAGTTCTTC	CASSPRTSESLYNEQFF
TRBV18	TRBJ1-4	TRBD1	.	TGTGCCAGCTCACCAACGGGACAGGGAGGTGAAAAACTGTTTTTT	CASSPTGQGGEKLFF
TRBV7-9	TRBJ1-1	TRBD1	.	TGTGCCAGCAGCCCGAGGACAGGGGAGGAATTCACTGAAGCTTTCTTT	CASSPRTGEEFTEAFF
TRBV4-1	TRBJ2-7	.	.	TGCGCCAGCAGCCCGGTAGCTTCCTCCTACGAGCAGTACTTC	CASSPVASSYEQYF
TRBV30	TRBJ2-1	TRBD2	.	TGTGCCTGGAGTGGGTCCCCGGGACTAGCAGGTGGGGATGAGCAGTTCTTC	CAWSGSPGLAGGDEQFF
TRBV7-9	TRBJ1-1	.	few	TGTGCCAGCAGCTTAGGACAGATGAACACTGAAGCTTTCTTT	CASSLGQMNTEAFF
TRBV10-1	TRBJ1-1	.	.	TGCGCCAGCACCAGTAAATCTCAAGCTTTCTTT	CASTSKSQAFF
TRBV6-1	TRBJ1-1	.	.	TGTGCCAGCACCATTTCCGGACAGAACACTGAAGCTTTCTTT	CASTISGQNTEAFF
TRBV7-6	TRBJ1-6	.	.	TGTGCCAGCAGCTTAGGGGCAGACCGATATAATTCACCCCTCCACTTT	CASSLGADRYNSPLHF
TRBV29-1	TRBJ2-1	TRBD2	.	TGCAGCGTTGAAGGAGCGGGGGTATACAATGAGCAGTTCTTC	CSVEGAGVYNEQFF